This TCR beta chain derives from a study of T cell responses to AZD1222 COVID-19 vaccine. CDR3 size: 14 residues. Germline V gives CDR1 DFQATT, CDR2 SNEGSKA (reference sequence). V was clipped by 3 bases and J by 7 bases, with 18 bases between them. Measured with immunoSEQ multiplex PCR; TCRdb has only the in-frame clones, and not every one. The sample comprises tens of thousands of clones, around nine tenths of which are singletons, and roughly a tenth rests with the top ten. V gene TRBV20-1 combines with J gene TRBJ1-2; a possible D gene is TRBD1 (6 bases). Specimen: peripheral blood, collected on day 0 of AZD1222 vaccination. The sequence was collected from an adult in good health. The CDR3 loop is CSASAGRGQRGYTF. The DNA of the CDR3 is TGCAGTGCTAGTGCTGGACGGGGGCAGCGTGGCTACACCTTC.